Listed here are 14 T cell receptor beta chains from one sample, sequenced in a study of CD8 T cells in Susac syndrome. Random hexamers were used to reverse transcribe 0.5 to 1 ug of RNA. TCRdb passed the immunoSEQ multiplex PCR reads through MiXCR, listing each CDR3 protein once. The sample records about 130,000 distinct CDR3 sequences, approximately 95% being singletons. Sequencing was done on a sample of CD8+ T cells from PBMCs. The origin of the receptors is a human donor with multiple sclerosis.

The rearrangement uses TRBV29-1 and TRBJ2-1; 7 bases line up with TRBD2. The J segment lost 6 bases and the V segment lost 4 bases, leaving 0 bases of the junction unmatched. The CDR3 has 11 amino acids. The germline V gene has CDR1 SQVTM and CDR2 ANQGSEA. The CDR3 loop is CSVGLANEQFF. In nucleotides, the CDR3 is TGCAGCGTTGGACTAGCCAATGAGCAGTTCTTC.

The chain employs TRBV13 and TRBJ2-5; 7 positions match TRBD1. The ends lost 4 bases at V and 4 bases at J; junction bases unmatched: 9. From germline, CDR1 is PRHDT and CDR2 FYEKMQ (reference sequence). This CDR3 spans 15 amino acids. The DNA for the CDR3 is TGTGCCAGCAGCTCGCCGGGACAGAACGCAGAGACCCAGTACTTC. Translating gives CASSSPGQNAETQYF. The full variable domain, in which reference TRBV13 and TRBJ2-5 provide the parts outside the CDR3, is AAGVIQSPRHLIKEKRETATLKCYPIPRHDTVYWYQQGPGQDPQFLISFYEKMQSDKGSIPDRFSAQQFSDYHSELNMSSLELGDSALYFCASSSPGQNAETQYFGPGTRLLVL.

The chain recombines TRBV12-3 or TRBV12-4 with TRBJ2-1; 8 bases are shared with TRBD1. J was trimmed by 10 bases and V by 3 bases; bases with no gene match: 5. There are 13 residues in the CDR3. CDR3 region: CASSFAGGGEQFF. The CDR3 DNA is TGTGCCAGCAGTTTTGCAGGGGGCGGCGAGCAGTTCTTC.

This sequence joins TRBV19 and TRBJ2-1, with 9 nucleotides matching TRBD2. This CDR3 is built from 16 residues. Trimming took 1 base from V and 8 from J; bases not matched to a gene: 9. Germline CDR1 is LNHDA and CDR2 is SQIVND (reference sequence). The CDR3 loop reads CASSIGARGGFDEQFF. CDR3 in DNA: TGTGCCAGTAGTATAGGGGCGCGGGGGGGCTTCGATGAGCAGTTCTTC. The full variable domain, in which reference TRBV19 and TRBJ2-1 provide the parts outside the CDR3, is DGGITQSPKYLFRKEGQNVTLSCEQNLNHDAMYWYRQDPGQGLRLIYYSQIVNDFQKGDIAEGYSVSREKKESFPLTVTSAQKNPTAFYLCASSIGARGGFDEQFFGPGTRLTVL.

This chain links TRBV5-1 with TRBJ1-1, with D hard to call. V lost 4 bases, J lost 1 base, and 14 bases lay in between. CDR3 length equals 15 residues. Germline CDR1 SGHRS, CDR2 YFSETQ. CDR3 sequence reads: CASSIHYTANTEAFF. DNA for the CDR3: TGCGCCAGCAGCATACACTACACAGCGAACACTGAAGCTTTCTTT.

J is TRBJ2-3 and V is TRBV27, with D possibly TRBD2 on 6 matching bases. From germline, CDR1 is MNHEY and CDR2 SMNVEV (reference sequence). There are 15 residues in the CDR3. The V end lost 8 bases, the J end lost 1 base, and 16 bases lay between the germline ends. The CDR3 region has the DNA TGTGCCAGCTCCGCTCCGGGGGTTCGCACAGATACGCAGTATTTT. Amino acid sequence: CASSAPGVRTDTQYF.

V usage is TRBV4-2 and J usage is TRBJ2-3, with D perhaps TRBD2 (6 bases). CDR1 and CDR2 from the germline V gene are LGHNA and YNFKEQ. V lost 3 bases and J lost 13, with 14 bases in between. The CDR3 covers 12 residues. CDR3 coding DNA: TGTGCCAGCAGCCATCCGGGAGCCCGCGAGTATTTT. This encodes CASSHPGAREYF.

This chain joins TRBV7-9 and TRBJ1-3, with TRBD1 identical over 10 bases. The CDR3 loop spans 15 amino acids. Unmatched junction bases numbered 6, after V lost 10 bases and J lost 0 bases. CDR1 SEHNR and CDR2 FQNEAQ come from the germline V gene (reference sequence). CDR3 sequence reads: CAKGTGDHSGNTIYF. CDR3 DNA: TGTGCCAAAGGGACAGGGGACCACTCTGGAAACACCATATATTTT.

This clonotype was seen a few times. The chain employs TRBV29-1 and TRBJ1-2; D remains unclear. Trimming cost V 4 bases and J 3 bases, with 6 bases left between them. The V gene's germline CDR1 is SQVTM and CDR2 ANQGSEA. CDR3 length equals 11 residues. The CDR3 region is CSVARDYGYTF. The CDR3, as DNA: TGCAGCGTTGCAAGGGACTATGGCTACACCTTC.

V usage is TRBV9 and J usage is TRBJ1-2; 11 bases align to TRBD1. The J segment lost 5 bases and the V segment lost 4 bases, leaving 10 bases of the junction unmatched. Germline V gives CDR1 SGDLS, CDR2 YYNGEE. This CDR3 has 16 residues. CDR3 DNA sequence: TGTGCCAGCAGCCCGGTGTCCGGACAGGGGGCTTATGGCTACACCTTC. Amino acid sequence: CASSPVSGQGAYGYTF.

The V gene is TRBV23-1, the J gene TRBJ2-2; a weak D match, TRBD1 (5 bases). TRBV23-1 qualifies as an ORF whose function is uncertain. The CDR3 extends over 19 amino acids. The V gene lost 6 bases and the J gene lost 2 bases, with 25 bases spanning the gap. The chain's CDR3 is CASSSTPPMGRPNTGELFF. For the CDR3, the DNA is TGCGCCAGCAGCTCAACGCCTCCTATGGGGCGACCAAACACCGGGGAGCTGTTTTTT.

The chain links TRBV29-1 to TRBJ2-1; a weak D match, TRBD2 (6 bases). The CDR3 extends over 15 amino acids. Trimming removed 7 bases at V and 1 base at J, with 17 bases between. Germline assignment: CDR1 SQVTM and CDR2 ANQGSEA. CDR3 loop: CSASRRGKSYNEQFF. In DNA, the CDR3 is TGCAGCGCCTCACGGAGGGGAAAATCCTACAATGAGCAGTTCTTC.

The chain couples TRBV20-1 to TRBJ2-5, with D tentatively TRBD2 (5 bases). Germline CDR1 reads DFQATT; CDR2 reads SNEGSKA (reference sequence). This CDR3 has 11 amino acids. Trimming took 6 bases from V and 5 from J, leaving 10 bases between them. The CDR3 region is CSARSGETQYF. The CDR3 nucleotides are TGCAGTGCCAGGTCGGGGGAGACCCAGTACTTC.

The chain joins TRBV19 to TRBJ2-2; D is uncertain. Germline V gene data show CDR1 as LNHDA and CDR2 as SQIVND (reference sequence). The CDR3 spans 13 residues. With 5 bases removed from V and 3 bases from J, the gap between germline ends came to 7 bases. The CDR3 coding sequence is TGTGCCAGTAGTCCGGGTTACACCGGGGAGCTGTTTTTT. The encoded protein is CASSPGYTGELFF.